The 21 T cell receptor beta chains reported below all come from one sample, sequenced in a study of glioma-infiltrating T cells after dendritic cell vaccination. The repertoire was sequenced with immunoSEQ multiplex PCR; TCRdb's copy has only in-frame clones and lacks some. The data contain about 90,000 clones, over 80% of them singletons. Time point: after dendritic cell vaccination, including at tumor progression/relapse. This material consisted of blood, taken after dendritic cell vaccination. Receptors originate from a human donor with glioblastoma.

This clone has only one observation. The rearrangement links TRBV7-3 to TRBJ2-7; possible D gene TRBD1, 5 bases. Trimming pared 1 base from V and 3 bases from J, leaving 10 bases between. The CDR3 contains 14 residues. Germline V lookup: CDR1 SGHTA, CDR2 FQGTGA. The CDR3 DNA reads TGTGCCAGCAGCTTAAATCAGGGTGACTACGAGCAGTACTTC. Amino acid sequence: CASSLNQGDYEQYF.

The V and J genes are TRBV5-6 and TRBJ2-3; D is ambiguous. V lost 2 bases to trimming and J lost 7 bases, with 17 bases between them. The CDR3 contains 15 residues. Germline values: CDR1 SGHDT, CDR2 YYEEEE. CDR3 loop: CASSLPKSARYTQYF. The CDR3 nucleotides read TGTGCCAGCAGCTTACCAAAGTCAGCGAGGTATACGCAGTATTTT. Together with reference TRBV5-6 and TRBJ2-3, the CDR3 gives the full variable domain: DAGVTQSPTHLIKTRGQQVTLRCSPKSGHDTVSWYQQALGQGPQFIFQYYEEEERQRGNFPDRFSGHQFPNYSSELNVNALLLGDSALYLCASSLPKSARYTQYFGPGTRLTVL.

This chain joins TRBV18 and TRBJ2-3; D gene ambiguous. V dropped 2 bases and J dropped 2 bases, with 11 bases sitting between them. The CDR3 is 15 amino acids. Germline V gene lookup returns CDR1 KGHSH and CDR2 LQKENI. This CDR3 reads CASSPSAVNTDTQYF. For the CDR3, the DNA is TGTGCCAGCTCACCATCTGCAGTCAACACAGATACGCAGTATTTT.

V gene TRBV6-1 combines with J gene TRBJ1-1; possible D gene TRBD1, 5 bases. The CDR3 runs to 15 residues. Per germline, CDR1 MNHNS and CDR2 SASEGT. The germline V and J ends were trimmed by 1 base and 6 bases, with 15 bases remaining between them. CDR3 coding DNA: TGTGCCAGCAGTGAAGTCACAGGCCTCCCACCTGAAGCTTTCTTT. Protein: CASSEVTGLPPEAFF.

The V and J genes are TRBV18 and TRBJ2-1; TRBD1 matches at 9 bases. This CDR3 spans 13 amino acids. J was trimmed by 7 bases and V by 5 bases; bases with no gene match: 3. Germline V gene data show CDR1 as KGHSH and CDR2 as LQKENI. CDR3 protein: CASSVGQGNEQFF. The CDR3 region has the DNA TGTGCCAGCTCAGTTGGACAGGGGAATGAGCAGTTCTTC.

This clone appeared a single time. V and J are TRBV27 and TRBJ2-7; 8 nucleotides agree with TRBD1. The CDR3 length is 14 residues. Germline V lookup: CDR1 MNHEY, CDR2 SMNVEV (reference sequence). The J segment lost 2 bases and the V segment lost 0 bases, leaving 0 bases of the junction unmatched. The CDR3 reads CASSLSRGPYEQYF. Here the CDR3 DNA reads TGTGCCAGCAGTTTATCCAGGGGGCCCTACGAGCAGTACTTC.

The chain recombines TRBV25-1 with TRBJ2-1; 7 nucleotides agree with TRBD1. The junction had 9 bases not matched to a gene; V was cut back by 2 bases and J by 8 bases. Per the germline V gene, CDR1 is MGHDK and CDR2 is SYGVNS. This CDR3 has 15 amino acids. The CDR3 DNA reads as TGTGCCAGCAGTGAACCCGGGACAGCCTCGGATGAGCAGTTCTTC. Residues: CASSEPGTASDEQFF.

The genes are TRBV4-2 and TRBJ1-1; D is undetermined. The CDR3 sequence is 13 residues long. Germline V gene sequence: CDR1 LGHNA, CDR2 YNFKEQ. The V end was cut by 0 bases, the J end by 5 bases, with 7 bases between. The CDR3 DNA is TGTGCCAGCAGCCAAGAATGGGAGACTGAAGCTTTCTTT. This gives the protein CASSQEWETEAFF.

The genes are TRBV29-1 and TRBJ1-2; tentatively, D is TRBD1 (6 bases). The V end lost 5 bases, the J end lost 7 bases, and 17 bases lay between the germline ends. The V gene's germline CDR1 is SQVTM and CDR2 ANQGSEA. The CDR3 covers 13 residues. The DNA for the CDR3 is TGCAGCGTTTCGGCTACAGGGCTCCGTGGCTACACCTTC. Its translation is CSVSATGLRGYTF.

V gene TRBV19 combines with J gene TRBJ1-5; 12 bases agree with TRBD1. Germline assignment: CDR1 LNHDA and CDR2 SQIVND (reference sequence). V trimming: 3 bases; J trimming: 6 bases; junction bases outside the gene matches: 12. The CDR3 length is 18 residues. The CDR3 region has the DNA TGTGCCAGTAGTATGGGCAGGGACAGGGGGCGCCGGAGTCAGCCCCAGCATTTT. Its translation is CASSMGRDRGRRSQPQHF.

This chain connects TRBV5-4 to TRBJ2-1; the match to TRBD2 covers 10 bases. The CDR3 runs to 15 residues. Germline CDR1 is SGHNT and CDR2 is YYREEE (reference sequence). J lost 6 bases, V lost 2 bases, and 5 bases had no gene match. The CDR3 here is CASSFSSGGFNEQFF. In nucleotides, the CDR3 is TGTGCCAGCAGCTTTTCTAGCGGGGGTTTCAATGAGCAGTTCTTC.

The chain is built from TRBV19 and TRBJ1-2; 7 positions match TRBD1. The CDR3 has 15 amino acids. V lost 3 bases to trimming and J lost 7 bases; unmatched junction nucleotides: 11. Germline loops: CDR1 LNHDA, CDR2 SQIVND (reference sequence). CDR3: CASSIEVGQVLGYTF. CDR3 nucleotides: TGTGCCAGTAGTATTGAAGTAGGACAGGTCCTTGGCTACACCTTC.

The genes are TRBV13 and TRBJ2-7; the match to TRBD1 covers 7 bases. Germline CDR1 reads PRHDT; CDR2 reads FYEKMQ (reference sequence). This CDR3 comprises 13 residues. J was trimmed by 4 bases and V by 2 bases; bases with no gene match: 2. In DNA form, the CDR3 reads TGTGCCAGCAGCTTACAGGGGGAATACGAGCAGTACTTC. Its protein product is CASSLQGEYEQYF.

The rearrangement joins TRBV5-6 to TRBJ2-7; TRBD2 agrees at 11 bases. Trimming removed 3 bases from V and 5 bases from J; junction bases left unmatched: 10. This CDR3 is built from 16 residues. Germline-derived CDR1 and CDR2 are SGHDT and YYEEEE. The CDR3 spells CASSWGLLAGGDEQYF. DNA of the CDR3: TGTGCCAGCAGCTGGGGACTTTTAGCGGGGGGGGACGAGCAGTACTTC. Full variable domain (rest looked up from reference TRBV5-6 and TRBJ2-7): DAGVTQSPTHLIKTRGQQVTLRCSPKSGHDTVSWYQQALGQGPQFIFQYYEEEERQRGNFPDRFSGHQFPNYSSELNVNALLLGDSALYLCASSWGLLAGGDEQYFGPGTRLTVT.

The V gene is TRBV7-6, the J gene TRBJ2-7, with D possibly TRBD2 on 6 matching bases. The CDR3 covers 13 residues. Between the trimmed V and J ends, which lost 6 bases and 5 bases, there was a span of 14 bases. Germline V lookup: CDR1 SGHVS, CDR2 FNYEAQ. The CDR3 loop is CASRTGSGHEQYF. As DNA, the CDR3 is TGTGCCAGCAGAACCGGGAGCGGGCACGAGCAGTACTTC.

The V call is TRBV13, the J call TRBJ2-1; the match to TRBD2 covers 11 bases. This CDR3 has 18 residues. The V gene's germline CDR1 is PRHDT and CDR2 FYEKMQ (reference sequence). Losses at the gene ends were 5 bases for V and 11 bases for J; bases not matched to a gene: 20. CDR3: CASSPGLAGFAYNEQQFF. The CDR3 DNA reads TGTGCCAGCAGCCCAGGACTAGCGGGTTTCGCTTACAATGAGCAGCAGTTCTTC.

This rearrangement joins TRBV6-6 to TRBJ1-2; 7 bases agree with TRBD1. With 0 bases clipped from V and 6 bases from J, the junction kept 7 bases outside the gene matches. This CDR3 has 15 amino acids. CDR1 is MNHNY, CDR2 SVGAGI, per germline (reference sequence). Written as DNA, the CDR3 is TGTGCCAGCAGTTACTCGAATTATGACAGGGATGGCTACACCTTC. It translates to CASSYSNYDRDGYTF.

The table lists this clone with a count of one. At one end, the junction sequence differs from germline, possibly due to a read error. The gene calls are TRBV4-1 and TRBJ2-1, with TRBD1 matching over 10 bases. CDR3 length equals 15 residues. Germline V gene lookup returns CDR1 MGHRA and CDR2 YSYEKL. For the CDR3, the DNA is TGCGCCAGCAGCGGTGGGACAGGGGTTTACAGTGAGCAGTTCTTC. Its translation: CASSGGTGVYSEQFF.

CDR3 in amino acids: CASSLAGQKGGNTIYF. CDR3 DNA: TGTGCCAGCAGCTTAGCGGGACAGAAGGGTGGAAACACCATATATTTT. V is TRBV7-2 and J is TRBJ1-3; 7 bases match TRBD1. Trimming cost V 0 bases and J 3 bases; bases outside gene matches: 5. CDR3 size: 16 residues. Germline V CDR1 and CDR2: SGHTA, FQGNSA.

The gene calls are TRBV2 and TRBJ2-7; tentative D call: TRBD1 (7 bases). The V and J ends lost 2 bases and 2 bases respectively, with 13 bases between them. Germline V gives CDR1 SNHLY, CDR2 FYNNEI. The CDR3 is made up of 15 amino acids. The CDR3 sequence is CASSEFDREAYEQYF. The CDR3 nucleotides are TGTGCCAGCAGTGAATTTGACAGGGAGGCCTACGAGCAGTACTTC.

This clone was observed a single time. The V call is TRBV15, the J call TRBJ2-1, with TRBD2 matching over 9 bases. V was clipped by 0 bases and J by 8 bases; unmatched bases: 8. The CDR3 has 16 amino acids. Germline assignment: CDR1 LNHNV and CDR2 YYDKDF (reference sequence). The CDR3 DNA is TGTGCCACCAGCAGAGACTATCTAGCGGGATCCGATGAGCAGTTCTTC. Encoded protein: CATSRDYLAGSDEQFF.